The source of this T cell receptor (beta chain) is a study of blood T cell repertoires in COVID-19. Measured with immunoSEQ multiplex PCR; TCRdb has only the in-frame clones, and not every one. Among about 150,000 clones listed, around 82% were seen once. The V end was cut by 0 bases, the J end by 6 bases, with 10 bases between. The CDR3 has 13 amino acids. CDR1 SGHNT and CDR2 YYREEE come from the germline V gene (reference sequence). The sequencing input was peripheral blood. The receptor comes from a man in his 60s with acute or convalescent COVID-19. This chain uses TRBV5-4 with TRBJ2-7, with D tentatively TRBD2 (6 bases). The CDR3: CASSLGRAGEQYF. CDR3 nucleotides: TGTGCCAGCAGCTTGGGGCGAGCGGGCGAGCAGTACTTC.